These T cell receptor beta chains were read from a single sample in a study of T-cell reconstitution after alpha-beta-depleted transplantation in children. One entry per CDR3 protein results from TCRdb running MiXCR on the PCR reads. Of about 440,000 distinct CDR3 sequences in the sample, approximately 42% were seen once. This specimen consisted of PBMCs, obtained before TCRalphabeta/CD19-depleted stem cell transplant. These receptors all stem from a girl aged 2 to 10 with aplastic anemia, due to receive a stem cell transplant. Both conserved end residues are part of each CDR3. The D gene is left open where the match is weak. For some rows the clone size is stated as once, few or many, or as a class when expanded; others skip it.

V gene	D gene	J gene	clone size	CDR3 protein	CDR3 DNA
TRBV2	.	TRBJ2-5	.	CASSEVLARETQYF	TGTGCCAGCAGTGAAGTGCTAGCCAGGGAGACCCAGTACTTC
TRBV7-9	.	TRBJ2-1	.	CASSYGDGEQFF	TGTGCCAGCAGCTATGGGGATGGTGAGCAGTTCTTC
TRBV29-1	TRBD1	TRBJ2-5	.	CSFLPGQGQTQYF	TGCAGCTTCTTACCGGGACAGGGTCAGACCCAGTACTTC
TRBV6-1	.	TRBJ2-5	few	CASSGVASETQYF	TGTGCCAGCAGCGGGGTAGCGTCGGAGACCCAGTACTTC
TRBV12-3/TRBV12-4	TRBD1	TRBJ1-1	few	CASRLIPGTGRNTEAFF	TGTGCCAGCAGGCTTATACCCGGGACAGGGAGGAACACTGAAGCTTTCTTT
TRBV5-1	TRBD1	TRBJ2-7	many	CASSLQTGGYEQYF	TGCGCCAGCAGCTTGCAGACAGGGGGCTACGAGCAGTACTTC
TRBV5-1	.	TRBJ1-1	few	CASPPPRRLETEAFF	TGCGCCAGCCCTCCTCCGCGCCGCTTAGAAACTGAAGCTTTCTTT
TRBV4-1	.	TRBJ2-1	.	CASSQDLGDGGIYNEQFF	TGCGCCAGCAGCCAAGATTTAGGGGATGGGGGGATATACAATGAGCAGTTCTTC
TRBV20-1	.	TRBJ2-1	.	CSGTPLDSYNEQFF	TGCAGTGGCACACCTCTTGATTCCTACAATGAGCAGTTCTTC
TRBV7-8	.	TRBJ2-1	.	CASTTGPPYNEQFF	TGTGCCAGCACGACAGGCCCCCCTTACAATGAGCAGTTCTTC
TRBV3-1	.	TRBJ2-1	.	CASSQGGPWNEQFF	TGTGCCAGCAGCCAGGGGGGGCCTTGGAATGAGCAGTTCTTC
TRBV5-1	.	TRBJ2-2	few	CASSPWNSGAGELFF	TGCGCCAGCAGCCCCTGGAATTCAGGAGCCGGGGAGCTGTTTTTT
TRBV29-1	.	TRBJ1-1	.	CSVGTRGFDTEAFF	TGCAGCGTCGGAACGAGGGGCTTCGACACTGAAGCTTTCTTT
TRBV4-1	TRBD2	TRBJ2-5	.	CASSQGPPRGTQETQYF	TGCGCCAGCAGCCAAGGCCCGCCGCGGGGGACCCAAGAGACCCAGTACTTC
TRBV6-5	.	TRBJ2-1	.	CASSDSNSYNEQFF	TGTGCCAGCAGTGACTCTAACTCCTACAATGAGCAGTTCTTC
TRBV5-1	TRBD2	TRBJ2-5	few	CASSFTSGGAQTQYF	TGCGCCAGCAGCTTCACTAGCGGGGGGGCCCAGACCCAGTACTTC
TRBV5-1	.	TRBJ2-7	.	CASSLGASVSYEQYF	TGCGCCAGCAGCTTAGGGGCCTCGGTCTCCTACGAGCAGTACTTC
TRBV29-1	.	TRBJ1-1	.	CSVERGGTEAFF	TGCAGCGTTGAAAGAGGGGGCACTGAAGCTTTCTTT
TRBV20-1	.	TRBJ2-3	.	CSARDPTIFTDTQYF	TGCAGTGCTAGGGACCCGACTATATTCACAGATACGCAGTATTTT
TRBV5-1	TRBD2	TRBJ2-1	few	CASSLDGTSGLYNEQFF	TGCGCCAGCAGCTTGGATGGGACTAGCGGGTTATACAATGAGCAGTTCTTC
TRBV5-1	TRBD2	TRBJ2-5	many	CASSLAGGAQETQYF	TGCGCCAGCAGCTTGGCCGGGGGGGCCCAAGAGACCCAGTACTTC
TRBV28	.	TRBJ2-7	.	CASSRPGPNLVSQRTGEQYF	TGTGCCAGCAGTCGTCCGGGACCAAACCTCGTGAGCCAGAGAACGGGCGAGCAGTACTTC
TRBV20-1	.	TRBJ1-4	.	CSAAGQLGEKLFF	TGCAGTGCTGCTGGACAGCTGGGCGAAAAACTGTTTTTT
TRBV12-5	.	TRBJ1-1	.	CASGLGQGDTEAFF	TGTGCTAGTGGTTTAGGCCAAGGGGACACTGAAGCTTTCTTT
TRBV5-1	TRBD1	TRBJ2-7	.	CASSGGQENAYEQYF	TGCGCCAGCAGCGGGGGACAGGAAAATGCCTACGAGCAGTACTTC
TRBV20-1	TRBD1	TRBJ2-7	few	CSARHDRGYEQYF	TGCAGTGCTAGACACGACAGGGGCTACGAGCAGTACTTC
TRBV5-1	.	TRBJ2-7	.	CASSSQAAEHYF	TGCGCCAGCAGCTCTCAAGCGGCCGAGCATTACTTC
TRBV18	.	TRBJ1-3	many	CASSPQGGNTIYF	TGTGCCAGCTCACCCCAGGGAGGAAACACCATATATTTT
TRBV10-3	.	TRBJ2-3	.	CAISGSPSTDTQYF	TGTGCCATCAGTGGTTCACCTAGCACAGATACGCAGTATTTT
TRBV29-1	.	TRBJ2-5	.	CSVDRPTGRETQYF	TGCAGCGTTGATAGGCCGACAGGGAGGGAGACCCAGTACTTC
TRBV10-2	.	TRBJ1-2	.	CASSESIYAYYVGDPGYTF	TGCGCCAGCAGTGAGTCGATCTATGCCTATTATGTGGGGGATCCAGGCTACACCTTC